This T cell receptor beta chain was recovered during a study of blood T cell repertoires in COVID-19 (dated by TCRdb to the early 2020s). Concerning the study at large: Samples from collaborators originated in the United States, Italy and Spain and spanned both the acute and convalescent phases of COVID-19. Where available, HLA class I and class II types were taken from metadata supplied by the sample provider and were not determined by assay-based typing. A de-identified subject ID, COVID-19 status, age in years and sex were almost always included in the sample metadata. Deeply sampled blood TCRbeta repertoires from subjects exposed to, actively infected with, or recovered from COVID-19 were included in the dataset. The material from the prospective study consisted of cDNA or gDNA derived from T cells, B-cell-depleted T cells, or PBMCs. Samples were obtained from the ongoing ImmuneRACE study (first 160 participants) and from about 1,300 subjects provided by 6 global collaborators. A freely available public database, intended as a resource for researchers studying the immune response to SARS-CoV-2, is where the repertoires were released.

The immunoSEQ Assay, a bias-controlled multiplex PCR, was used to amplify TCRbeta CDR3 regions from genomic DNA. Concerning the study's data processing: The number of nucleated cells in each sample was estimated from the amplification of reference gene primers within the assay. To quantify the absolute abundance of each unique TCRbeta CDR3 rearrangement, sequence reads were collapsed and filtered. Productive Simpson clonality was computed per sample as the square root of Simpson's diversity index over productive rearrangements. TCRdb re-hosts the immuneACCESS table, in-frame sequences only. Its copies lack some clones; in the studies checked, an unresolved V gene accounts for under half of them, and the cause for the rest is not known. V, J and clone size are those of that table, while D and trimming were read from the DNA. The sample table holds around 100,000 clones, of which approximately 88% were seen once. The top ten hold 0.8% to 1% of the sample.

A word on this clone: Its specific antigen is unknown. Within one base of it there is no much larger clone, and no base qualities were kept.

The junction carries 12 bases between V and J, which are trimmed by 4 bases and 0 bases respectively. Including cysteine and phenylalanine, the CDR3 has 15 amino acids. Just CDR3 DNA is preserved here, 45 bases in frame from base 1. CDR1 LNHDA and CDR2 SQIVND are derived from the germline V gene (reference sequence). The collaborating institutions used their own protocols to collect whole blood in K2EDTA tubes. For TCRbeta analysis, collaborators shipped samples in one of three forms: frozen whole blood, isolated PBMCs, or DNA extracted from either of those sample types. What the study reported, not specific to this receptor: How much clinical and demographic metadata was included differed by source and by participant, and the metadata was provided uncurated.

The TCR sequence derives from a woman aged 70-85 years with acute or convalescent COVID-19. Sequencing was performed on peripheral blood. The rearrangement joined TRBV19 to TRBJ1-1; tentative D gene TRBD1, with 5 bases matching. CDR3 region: CASSTQTEMNTEAFF. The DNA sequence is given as TGTGCCAGTAGTACCCAGACAGAGATGAACACTGAAGCTTTCTTT.